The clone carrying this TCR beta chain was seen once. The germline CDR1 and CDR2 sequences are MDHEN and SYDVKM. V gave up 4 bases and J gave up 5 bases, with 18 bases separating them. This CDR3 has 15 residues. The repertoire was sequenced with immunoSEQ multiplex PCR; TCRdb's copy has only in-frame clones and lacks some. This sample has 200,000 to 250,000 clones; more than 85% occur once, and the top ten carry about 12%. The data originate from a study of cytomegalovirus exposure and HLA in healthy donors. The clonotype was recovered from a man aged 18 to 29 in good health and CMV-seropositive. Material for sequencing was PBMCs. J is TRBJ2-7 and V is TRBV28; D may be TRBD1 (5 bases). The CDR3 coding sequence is TGTGCCAGCAGTTCCCTCGACAGTCGCGGAGACGAGCAGTACTTC. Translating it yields CASSSLDSRGDEQYF.